The clone carrying this TCR beta chain occurred a few times. After removal of 7 bases from V and 2 bases from J, the junction contained 6 bases not matched to a gene. CDR3 size: 14 residues. This entry belongs to a study of blood T cells in healthy people across ages. Next came a second PCR, run for roughly 6 to 11 cycles, which used a sample-barcoded 5' primer along with a J-beta primer mix. Paired-end reads containing CDR3 totaled no fewer than 3 million for each sample. TCRdb reprocessed the 5' RACE reads via MiXCR and lists one record per CDR3 protein. The table records about 780,000 distinct CDR3 sequences, 35% to 60% of them present only once.

The chain recombines TRBV12-3 or TRBV12-4 with TRBJ2-7, with 9 bases matching TRBD2. The source of this sequence is a man older than 75 in good health. Sequencing was performed on blood. CDR3 residues: CASTVSGSAYEQYF. CDR3 nucleotide sequence: TGTGCCAGCACCGTTAGCGGGAGCGCCTACGAGCAGTACTTC.